The 16 T cell receptor beta chains below come from one sample, sequenced in a study of CD8+ T cells in alopecia areata. TCR sequencing used cDNA made by reverse transcription of extracted RNA. TCRdb's table, derived via immunoSEQ multiplex PCR, lists solely in-frame clones and lacks some. The data show hundreds of thousands of clones, roughly two thirds seen once. The input for sequencing was CD4+ T cells sorted from blood, taken at week 0. Receptor source: a human donor with alopecia areata.

J is TRBJ2-7 and V is TRBV13, with a tentative D call TRBD2 (6 bases). Trimming shortened V by 5 bases and J by 0 bases, and 14 bases separated the two germline ends. This CDR3 spans 15 amino acids. Germline assignment: CDR1 PRHDT and CDR2 FYEKMQ (reference sequence). The CDR3 DNA sequence: TGTGCCAGCAGCGTAACGAGCGGGTTCTCCTACGAGCAGTACTTC. Residues: CASSVTSGFSYEQYF.

This chain connects TRBV19 to TRBJ2-3; 8 bases align to TRBD2. The CDR3 is 13 amino acids. V shed 9 bases, J shed 0 bases, and the junction held 2 bases outside the gene matches. Per the germline V gene, CDR1 is LNHDA and CDR2 is SQIVND (reference sequence). The CDR3 nucleotides read TGTGCCAGCGGGGGGGAGAGCACAGATACGCAGTATTTT. Translation gives CASGGESTDTQYF.

This rearrangement joins TRBV6-5 to TRBJ2-7; D is possibly TRBD2 (5 bases). Trimming stripped 0 bases from V and 7 bases from J, with 13 bases between. The V gene's germline CDR1 is MNHEY and CDR2 SVGAGI. The CDR3 consists of 14 residues. CDR3 DNA sequence: TGTGCCAGCAGTTACTCTCCTAGCCGGGTGGAGCAGTACTTC. Protein sequence: CASSYSPSRVEQYF.

This chain connects TRBV29-1 to TRBJ2-7, with TRBD1 matching over 10 bases. After removal of 3 bases from V and 4 bases from J, the junction contained 3 bases not matched to a gene. The CDR3 is made up of 13 amino acids. The germline gives CDR1 SQVTM, CDR2 ANQGSEA. CDR3 sequence (DNA): TGCAGCGTTGAGGCGGGACAGGGGTACGAGCAGTACTTC. Its protein product is CSVEAGQGYEQYF.

The CDR3 sequence is CASSDPHSPLHF. CDR3 bases: TGTGCCAGCAGTGATCCCCATTCACCCCTCCACTTT. This chain joins TRBV25-1 and TRBJ1-6; no reliable D call. From germline, CDR1 is MGHDK and CDR2 SYGVNS. The V gene lost 3 bases and the J gene lost 8 bases, with 5 bases spanning the gap. CDR3 length: 12 amino acids.

The genes are TRBV7-9 and TRBJ2-5, with a weak D call TRBD1 (5 bases). In germline, CDR1 is SEHNR, CDR2 FQNEAQ (reference sequence). This CDR3 is built from 13 residues. V lost 4 bases and J lost 5, with 11 bases in between. The CDR3 DNA reads as TGTGCCAGCAGCTGGGCAGGGTTCGAGACCCAGTACTTC. Encoded protein: CASSWAGFETQYF.

The J gene is TRBJ2-7, the V gene TRBV30; no firm D call. Trimming took off 2 bases at V and 5 bases at J, with 13 bases between the two ends. Per the germline V gene, CDR1 is GTSNPN and CDR2 is SVGIG (reference sequence). The CDR3 extends over 13 amino acids. For the CDR3, the DNA is TGTGCCTGGAGTCCTGGGCTCTGGAACGAGCAGTACTTC. It specifies CAWSPGLWNEQYF.

The V call is TRBV9, the J call TRBJ2-2, with D uncertain. The germline CDR1 and CDR2 sequences are SGDLS and YYNGEE. Trimming took 6 bases from V and 0 from J, leaving 12 bases between them. This CDR3 spans 15 amino acids. This chain's CDR3 is CASTPRRTNTGELFF. CDR3 nucleotide sequence: TGTGCCAGCACCCCCCGCCGGACGAACACCGGGGAGCTGTTTTTT.

This clone was observed a single time. The chain recombines TRBV30 with TRBJ2-5; maybe TRBD2 (5 bases). V lost 3 bases, J lost 4 bases, and 9 bases lay in between. The CDR3 covers 12 residues. Germline V gene lookup returns CDR1 GTSNPN and CDR2 SVGIG (reference sequence). As DNA, the CDR3 is TGTGCCTGGAGCGGGAAACGAGAGACCCAGTACTTC. Translating gives CAWSGKRETQYF.

The chain has TRBV9 and TRBJ2-5; 7 positions agree with TRBD1. CDR3 length: 15 residues. V shed 4 bases, J shed 2 bases, and the junction held 8 bases outside the gene matches. From germline, CDR1 is SGDLS and CDR2 YYNGEE. CDR3 DNA: TGTGCCAGCAGCAACCTACAGGGGCATCAAGAGACCCAGTACTTC. This sequence encodes CASSNLQGHQETQYF.

The chain carries TRBV30 and TRBJ1-4; D remains ambiguous. Germline loops: CDR1 GTSNPN, CDR2 SVGIG (reference sequence). This CDR3 comprises 16 residues. V was clipped by 0 bases and J by 3 bases, with 14 bases between them. DNA for the CDR3: TGTGCCTGGAGTGTACTTCTTGAAAAGGCTAATGAAAAACTGTTTTTT. Amino acids: CAWSVLLEKANEKLFF.

The CDR3 nucleotides are TGCGCCAGCAGCTCGGACCCTGGGGGGGCCTACGAGCAGTACTTC. It encodes CASSSDPGGAYEQYF. The chain recombines TRBV5-1 with TRBJ2-7; TRBD2 agrees at 7 bases. With 3 bases clipped from V and 2 bases from J, the junction kept 8 bases outside the gene matches. Germline lookup yields CDR1 SGHRS and CDR2 YFSETQ. The CDR3 consists of 15 residues.

The J gene is TRBJ1-1, the V gene TRBV29-1, with 11 nucleotides matching TRBD1. V lost 4 bases, J lost 4 bases, and 2 bases stayed unmatched. Germline lookup yields CDR1 SQVTM and CDR2 ANQGSEA. This CDR3 region has 13 residues. As DNA, the CDR3 is TGCAGCGTTGTAGGACAGGGGGCCACTGAAGCTTTCTTT. It encodes CSVVGQGATEAFF.

The chain combines TRBV27 with TRBJ2-6, with 8 bases identical to TRBD1. Losses at the gene ends were 5 bases for V and 0 bases for J; bases not matched to a gene: 6. The germline gives CDR1 MNHEY, CDR2 SMNVEV (reference sequence). CDR3 length: 17 amino acids. The DNA for the CDR3 is TGTGCCAGCAGTACCCGGGACAGGACCTCTGGGGCCAACGTCCTGACTTTC. Translation: CASSTRDRTSGANVLTF.

The V gene is TRBV5-1, the J gene TRBJ2-4; D is perhaps TRBD1 (7 bases). The V end lost 4 bases, the J end lost 5 bases, and 13 bases lay between the germline ends. From germline, CDR1 is SGHRS and CDR2 YFSETQ. The length of the CDR3 is 14 residues. CDR3 in DNA: TGCGCCAGCAGCCGAGGAGGGGGCCAAAACATTCAGTACTTC. The encoded protein is CASSRGGGQNIQYF.

The V gene is TRBV4-2, the J gene TRBJ2-7; TRBD1 is a possible D gene (6 bases). V dropped 0 bases and J dropped 4 bases, with 13 bases sitting between them. The length of the CDR3 is 15 residues. Germline CDR1 is LGHNA and CDR2 is YNFKEQ. As DNA, the CDR3 is TGTGCCAGCAGCCAAGATCAGGCTAGGGGGTACGAGCAGTACTTC. Its translation is CASSQDQARGYEQYF.